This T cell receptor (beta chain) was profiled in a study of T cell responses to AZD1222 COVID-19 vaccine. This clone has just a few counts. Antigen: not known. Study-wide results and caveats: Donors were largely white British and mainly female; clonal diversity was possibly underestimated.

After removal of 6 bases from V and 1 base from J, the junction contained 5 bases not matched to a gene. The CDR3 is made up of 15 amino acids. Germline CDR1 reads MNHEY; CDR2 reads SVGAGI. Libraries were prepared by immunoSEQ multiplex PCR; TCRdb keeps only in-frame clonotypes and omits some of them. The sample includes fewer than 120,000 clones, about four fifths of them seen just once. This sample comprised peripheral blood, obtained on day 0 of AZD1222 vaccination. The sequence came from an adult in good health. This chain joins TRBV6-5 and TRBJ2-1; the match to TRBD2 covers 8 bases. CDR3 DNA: TGTGCCAGCAGAATAGCGGGAATGTCCTACAATGAGCAGTTCTTC. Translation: CASRIAGMSYNEQFF.